This T cell receptor (beta chain) comes out of a study of cytomegalovirus exposure and HLA in healthy donors. The PCR made use of 60 Vbeta and 13 Jbeta primers. Method: immunoSEQ multiplex PCR; TCRdb's copy keeps in-frame clones and lacks some. The sample shows about 120,000 clones, roughly 80% of them seen only once. The sequenced material came from PBMCs. This TCR came from a man aged 55 to 70 in good health and CMV-seropositive.

CDR3 DNA sequence: TGTGCCAGCAGTCCGCCGGCCCTAGTCTACGAGCAGTACTTC. This gives the protein CASSPPALVYEQYF. The V gene is TRBV28, the J gene TRBJ2-7; D remains unclear. This CDR3 region has 14 residues. Germline CDR1 is MDHEN and CDR2 is SYDVKM. V lost 5 bases to trimming and J lost 3 bases, with 14 bases between them.